A selection of T cell receptor beta chains follows, all from one sample in a study of cytomegalovirus exposure and HLA in healthy donors. Measured with immunoSEQ multiplex PCR; TCRdb has only the in-frame clones, and not every one. The table includes about 160,000 clones, 65% to 90% detected once. The sample was PBMCs. Receptor source: a man aged 50 to 60 in good health and CMV-seropositive. The CDR3 runs from the conserved cysteine through the conserved F or W. The D gene is left open where the match is weak. Expanded clones are given a class, and other clones once, few, many or no size at all.

>TRBJ1-1|TRBV5-4|NA|TRBD1
TGTGCCAGCAGCGGCCGGACAGGGAATGAGAACACTGAAGCTTTCTTT
CASSGRTGNENTEAFF
>TRBJ1-5|TRBV28|NA|TRBD1
TGTGCCAGCAGTTTGGGACAGGGCAATCAGCCCCAGCATTTT
CASSLGQGNQPQHF
>TRBJ1-2|TRBV6-1|NA|NA
TGTGCCAGCACCCCCCGGGGAAACTATGGCTACACCTTC
CASTPRGNYGYTF
>TRBJ2-1|TRBV29-1|NA|TRBD2
TGCAGCGTTGAGGGCTTAGGGCTAGCGGGGTCGGATGAGCAGTTCTTC
CSVEGLGLAGSDEQFF
>TRBJ2-7|TRBV28|NA|TRBD1
TGTGCCAGCAACCGGGACAGGGGCTCCTACGAGCAGTACTTC
CASNRDRGSYEQYF
>TRBJ1-1|TRBV18|NA|NA
TGTGCCAGCTCACTACAGACAGGGAACACTGAAGCTTTCTTT
CASSLQTGNTEAFF
>TRBJ2-3|TRBV9|NA|TRBD2
TGTGCCAGCAGCGCCGGGACTAGCGGGGGGGCAGGTACGCAGTATTTT
CASSAGTSGGAGTQYF
>TRBJ2-3|TRBV4-3|once|NA
TGCGCCAGCAGCCAAGGGGGAGCGGCGAGCACAGATACGCAGTATTTT
CASSQGGAASTDTQYF
>TRBJ2-3|TRBV11-3|once|TRBD1
TGTGCCAGCAGCTTGATGCAGGGGGCCTATACGCAGTATTTT
CASSLMQGAYTQYF
>TRBJ1-1|TRBV6-5|NA|NA
TGTGCCAGCAGTACAGGGCGTCGCGGCACTGAAGCTTTCTTT
CASSTGRRGTEAFF
>TRBJ2-5|TRBV2|NA|TRBD1
TGTGCCAGCAGTAGGGGGCTCCAAGAGACCCAGTACTTC
CASSRGLQETQYF
>TRBJ1-1|TRBV28|NA|NA
TGTGCCAGCAGTCCTACCAAGGCGGGGCCGAACACTGAAGCTTTCTTT
CASSPTKAGPNTEAFF
>TRBJ2-7|TRBV19|NA|TRBD2
TGTGCCAGTAGTATAGTGGGGACTAGTGCCTCCTACGAGCAGTACTTC
CASSIVGTSASYEQYF